This T cell receptor (beta chain) was identified in a study of PD-1 blockade in classical Hodgkin lymphoma. The ends were cut back, 4 bases at V and 7 bases at J, with 15 bases in the middle. Germline V lookup: CDR1 SGHRS, CDR2 YFSETQ. CDR3 length: 14 amino acids. TCRdb keeps only in-frame clones here, not all; method: immunoSEQ multiplex PCR. The data contain roughly 41,000 clones, roughly 88% of them singletons. General study points: Complete responders entered with baseline diversity on par with newly diagnosed patients, the results showed.

A note on this clone: What it recognizes is unknown.

No patient escaped relapse after autologous stem cell transplantation, and brentuximab vedotin exposure varied. The clonotype comes from a human donor with classical Hodgkin lymphoma. This chain links TRBV5-1 with TRBJ2-1, with D tentatively TRBD1 (5 bases). This specimen was peripheral blood mononuclear cells (PBMCs), taken before the second cycle of nivolumab. CDR3 sequence: CASSHQGEGNEQFF. The CDR3 DNA reads as TGCGCCAGCAGCCATCAGGGTGAAGGTAATGAGCAGTTCTTC.